This TCR beta chain was captured in a study of cytomegalovirus exposure and HLA in healthy donors. PCR employed 60 Vbeta and 13 Jbeta primers. TCRdb's table, derived via immunoSEQ multiplex PCR, lists solely in-frame clones and lacks some. The sample yields over 120,000 clones, roughly 82% seen once. V shed 10 bases, J shed 2 bases, and the junction held 5 bases outside the gene matches. Germline-derived CDR1 and CDR2 are MDHEN and SYDVKM. The CDR3 runs 12 residues. This receptor was taken from a man aged 25-45 years in good health and CMV-seronegative. J is TRBJ2-7 and V is TRBV28, with 7 bases that match TRBD1. The sequencing input was PBMCs. CDR3 sequence: CATWDRAYEQYF. The CDR3 nucleotides read TGTGCCACCTGGGACAGAGCCTACGAGCAGTACTTC.